The TCR beta chain described here comes from a study of Ad26.COV2.S vaccination and SARS-CoV-2 variants. The method was immunoSEQ multiplex PCR; TCRdb's version includes in-frame clones alone and lacks a portion of them. The sample shows around 350,000 clones, 92% of them seen only once. Broader study findings: Comparability of non-spike TCR breadth was observed across vaccine and placebo recipients. Vaccine recipients posted higher spike-specific TCR breadth than their placebo counterparts. In TCR breadth and depth analyses, total T cell responses may have been underestimated.

The germline V gene has CDR1 SGHKS and CDR2 YYEKEE (reference sequence). With V trimmed by 3 bases and J by 7 bases, 2 bases remained unmatched. The CDR3 contains 14 residues. This clone was found a few times. Its antigen is unknown. The sequence was collected from a human donor who had recovered from COVID-19. Material: peripheral blood, obtained after recovery from COVID-19. The chain is built from TRBV5-5 and TRBJ1-6, with TRBD1 matching over 9 bases. In nucleotides, the CDR3 is TGTGCCAGCAGCTCGACAGGGGGGAATTCACCCCTCCACTTT. It codes for CASSSTGGNSPLHF.